This T cell receptor (beta chain) emerged from a study of T cell responses to AZD1222 COVID-19 vaccine. Overall study: It was second doses at about 4 or about 12 weeks that were pooled. Study findings and constraints: Reportedly, nearly half the spike-specific TCRs target unmutated variant regions. The study found Spike-specific TCR breadth and depth rose after two AZD1222 doses. Most donors were white British and more were female, and clonal diversity was possibly underestimated.

Generated by immunoSEQ multiplex PCR, the TCRdb table keeps only in-frame clones and is missing some. The sample lists around 100,000 clones; roughly nine tenths were seen once. A word on this clone: The antigen remains undetermined.

Germline CDR1 reads SGHNT; CDR2 reads YYREEE (reference sequence). The CDR3 length is 14 residues. Trimming left V 3 bases short and J 1 base short, with 11 bases between. The sequence derives from an adult in good health. Sequencing used peripheral blood, obtained on day 0 of AZD1222 vaccination. This chain connects TRBV5-4 to TRBJ2-7; weak D call: TRBD1 (6 bases). The chain's CDR3 is CASSSRTASYEQYF. The CDR3 DNA follows: TGTGCCAGCAGCTCAAGGACAGCTTCCTACGAGCAGTACTTC. Complete variable domain (other parts from reference TRBV5-4 and TRBJ2-7): ETGVTQSPTHLIKTRGQQVTLRCSSQSGHNTVSWYQQALGQGPQFIFQYYREEENGRGNFPPRFSGLQFPNYSSELNVNALELDDSALYLCASSSRTASYEQYFGPGTRLTVT.